This T cell receptor (beta chain) was recovered during a study of CD8+ T cells in alopecia areata. The trim removed 3 bases at V and 2 bases at J, leaving 2 bases unmatched. The CDR3 runs 13 residues. CDR1 is SGDLS, CDR2 YYNGEE, per germline. This clone was seen a handful of times. The same CDR3 is also encoded by other DNA sequences in this sample. RNA was isolated and reverse transcribed to cDNA, the sequencing template. Clones were sequenced by immunoSEQ multiplex PCR, and TCRdb holds only the in-frame ones, with some missing. Of fewer than 150,000 clones in the sample, less than 70% were seen once.

Sequences were obtained from CD4+ T cells sorted from blood. This TCR was sampled from a human donor in good health. The chain is built from TRBV9 and TRBJ2-7; 7 positions match TRBD1. The chain's CDR3 is CASSAQGAYEQYF. CDR3 DNA: TGTGCCAGCAGCGCCCAGGGGGCCTACGAGCAGTACTTC.